This entry lists 16 T cell receptor beta chains sequenced from one sample in a study of T-cell reconstitution after alpha-beta-depleted transplantation in children. Preparation of the TCRbeta library was carried out with unique molecular identifiers. TCRdb redid the calling of the PCR reads with MiXCR, one entry per CDR3 protein. The sample consists of about 600,000 distinct CDR3 sequences, over 10% of them appearing once. Source: PBMCs, mostly from graft donor cells, taken 360 days after TCRalphabeta/CD19-depleted stem cell transplant. The receptors stem from a male patient aged 10-17 years who had a stem cell transplant for acute myeloid leukemia, so the T cells may come from the graft donor.

This clonotype was picked up many times. The rearrangement links TRBV7-6 to TRBJ2-5; 12 positions agree with TRBD2. CDR1 is SGHVS and CDR2 is FNYEAQ in the germline V gene. This CDR3 is 15 amino acids long. The J segment lost 3 bases and the V segment lost 4 bases, leaving 3 bases of the junction unmatched. The CDR3 DNA reads TGTGCCAGCAGCTCTTGGACTAGCGGGGAAGAGACCCAGTACTTC. Its translation: CASSSWTSGEETQYF.

This clonotype was recorded at least ten times. The V and J genes are TRBV27 and TRBJ2-7; 12 bases map to TRBD2. Germline V gives CDR1 MNHEY, CDR2 SMNVEV (reference sequence). J lost 1 base, V lost 5 bases, and 15 bases had no gene match. This CDR3 contains 19 residues. The CDR3 reads CASSPLSGLAGLDSYEQYF. The CDR3 region has the DNA TGTGCCAGCAGTCCCCTATCGGGACTAGCGGGCCTGGATTCCTACGAGCAGTACTTC.

This clonotype came up many times. This sequence joins TRBV27 and TRBJ2-3; 8 bases align to TRBD2. The CDR3 totals 16 residues. The V and J ends lost 2 bases and 3 bases, in that order; junction bases with no gene match: 7. CDR1 is MNHEY, CDR2 SMNVEV, per germline (reference sequence). The CDR3 is CASSLRFSGSTDTQYF. In nucleotides, the CDR3 is TGTGCCAGCAGTTTACGTTTCAGCGGGAGTACAGATACGCAGTATTTT.

The V call is TRBV5-6, the J call TRBJ1-5, with D perhaps TRBD1 (6 bases). CDR1 and CDR2 (germline): SGHDT, YYEEEE. There are 14 residues in the CDR3. With 0 bases removed from V and 7 bases from J, the gap between germline ends came to 11 bases. The CDR3 DNA is TGTGCCAGCAGCTTGGCCGGGGGCAGACAGCCCCAGCATTTT. It translates to CASSLAGGRQPQHF.

This clonotype was seen repeatedly, ten times or more. The chain links TRBV29-1 to TRBJ2-7; 7 bases match TRBD2. CDR3 size: 15 residues. Looked up from germline, CDR1 is SQVTM and CDR2 is ANQGSEA. J was trimmed by 3 bases and V by 6 bases; bases with no gene match: 14. The CDR3 region is CSVLDVTSTFYEQYF. The CDR3 region has the DNA TGCAGCGTCCTGGACGTGACTAGCACTTTCTACGAGCAGTACTTC.

This chain uses TRBV12-3 or TRBV12-4 with TRBJ2-1, with 10 bases that match TRBD1. Trimming at V came to 3 bases and at J to 14 bases, leaving 10 bases not matched to a gene. The CDR3 contains 14 residues. The CDR3 protein is CASSFSVRQGAEFF. DNA of the CDR3: TGTGCCAGCAGTTTTTCTGTCCGACAGGGGGCCGAGTTCTTC.

The sample holds a few counts of this clonotype. The chain couples TRBV29-1 to TRBJ2-3, with 9 bases identical to TRBD1. The J segment lost 5 bases and the V segment lost 7 bases, leaving 7 bases of the junction unmatched. Germline CDR1 reads SQVTM; CDR2 reads ANQGSEA. The CDR3 contains 13 residues. For the CDR3, the DNA is TGCAGCGAGGGACAGGGCCGACAAGATACGCAGTATTTT. Amino acids: CSEGQGRQDTQYF.

As concerns this clonotype: At one end the junction does not follow the germline gene, possibly because of a read error. This chain joins TRBV14 and TRBJ2-1, with TRBD2 matching 10 bases. CDR1 and CDR2 (germline): SGHDN, FVKESK. The CDR3 covers 16 residues. The chain's CDR3 is CASSQVTAGGPREEFF. CDR3 DNA sequence: TGTGCCAGCAGCCAAGTCACAGCGGGAGGGCCTCGTGAGGAGTTCTTC.

There are a few counts of this clonotype. The chain is built from TRBV29-1 and TRBJ2-1, with 11 positions matching TRBD2. This CDR3 spans 15 amino acids. From germline, CDR1 is SQVTM and CDR2 ANQGSEA. The J segment lost 0 bases and the V segment lost 7 bases, leaving 5 bases of the junction unmatched. The DNA of the CDR3 is TGCAGCGCCGGGACTAGCGGTCGCTCCTACAATGAGCAGTTCTTC. As protein: CSAGTSGRSYNEQFF.

This clonotype was counted many times. The J gene is TRBJ2-1, the V gene TRBV5-1; TRBD2 aligns across 16 bases. The CDR3 runs 17 residues. Unmatched junction bases numbered 6, after V lost 0 bases and J lost 9 bases. Germline V lookup: CDR1 SGHRS, CDR2 YFSETQ. CDR3 nucleotides: TGCGCCAGCAGCTTGGTGCTGGGACTAGCGGGAGGGATTGAGCAGTTCTTC. Protein sequence: CASSLVLGLAGGIEQFF. The variable domain in full, with the rest retrieved from reference TRBV5-1 and TRBJ2-1, is KAGVTQTPRYLIKTRGQQVTLSCSPISGHRSVSWYQQTPGQGLQFLFEYFSETQRNKGNFPGRFSGRQFSNSRSEMNVSTLELGDSALYLCASSLVLGLAGGIEQFFGPGTRLTVL.

This clonotype turned up a few times. The chain carries TRBV24-1 and TRBJ2-1, with 10 bases that match TRBD2. Per the germline V gene, CDR1 is KGHDR and CDR2 is SFDVKD. V gave up 3 bases and J gave up 4 bases; unmatched junction bases: 5. This CDR3 has 16 amino acids. CDR3 region: CATSDPSGRGYNEQFF. The DNA of the CDR3 is TGTGCCACCAGTGATCCTAGCGGGAGAGGGTACAATGAGCAGTTCTTC.

This clonotype was counted between two and nine times. The chain combines TRBV23-1 with TRBJ2-1, with D unclear. TRBV23-1 is known as an ORF, though its function is uncertain. The CDR3 loop spans 15 amino acids. The V end was cut by 4 bases, the J end by 4 bases, with 14 bases between. The CDR3 loop is CASSLGRRHYNEQFF. The CDR3 nucleotides are TGCGCCAGCAGTCTAGGCCGGAGACATTACAATGAGCAGTTCTTC.

This clonotype came up a few times. V and J are TRBV12-3 or TRBV12-4 and TRBJ1-5; 7 bases align to TRBD1. Trimming took 6 bases from V and 3 from J; bases not matched to a gene: 11. This CDR3 has 16 amino acids. The chain's CDR3 is CASSLTGNIPNQPQHF. CDR3 DNA sequence: TGTGCCAGCAGCCTGACAGGGAACATACCCAATCAGCCCCAGCATTTT.

The V call is TRBV24-1, the J call TRBJ2-1; no clear D gene. Per the germline V gene, CDR1 is KGHDR and CDR2 is SFDVKD. Trimming cost V 9 bases and J 0 bases, with 8 bases left between them. The CDR3 is 13 amino acids. The CDR3 DNA follows: TGTGCCACCCAGCCGAGCTCCTACAATGAGCAGTTCTTC. Protein product: CATQPSSYNEQFF.

About this clonotype itself: Germline is not matched at one junction end, which may reflect a read error. V and J are TRBV7-2 and TRBJ2-7, with D perhaps assigned TRBD1 or TRBD2 (5 bases each). This CDR3 has 15 amino acids. Germline V lookup: CDR1 SGHTA, CDR2 FQGNSA. CDR3 in DNA: TGTGCCAGCAGGTTGGGACCCTCGGGAATCTACCAGCAGTACTTC. Protein sequence: CASRLGPSGIYQQYF.

There are a few counts of this clonotype. The rearrangement links TRBV5-1 to TRBJ2-7; 13 nucleotides line up with TRBD2. V shed 4 bases, J shed 3 bases, and the junction held 7 bases outside the gene matches. Germline-derived CDR1 and CDR2 are SGHRS and YFSETQ. The CDR3 totals 16 residues. CDR3 sequence reads: CASSRDGLAGVYEQYF. The CDR3 coding sequence is TGCGCCAGCAGCCGTGATGGACTAGCGGGAGTCTACGAGCAGTACTTC.